This T cell receptor (beta chain) was identified during a study of CD8+CD57+ T cells in acquired aplastic anemia. Turning to the study itself: Sorted CD4+ and CD8+ cells gave an average of roughly 3.2 ug of DNA.

TCR beta VDJ and CDR3 profiles were obtained from a genomic DNA template. TCRdb recomputed calls from the reads with MiXCR, one row per CDR3 protein. The sample carries about 190,000 distinct CDR3 sequences, around 50% recorded once. The TCR comes from a human donor in good health, serving as a control. Sample: sorted CD4+, CD8+, or CD8+CD57+ T cells (not recorded which) from PBMCs.

In DNA, the CDR3 is TGCAGTGCTAGAGTATCGGGTCGCGACACTGAAGCTTTCTTT. It specifies CSARVSGRDTEAFF. This chain connects TRBV20-1 to TRBJ1-1; D remains ambiguous. Germline V gene sequence: CDR1 DFQATT, CDR2 SNEGSKA (reference sequence). V was clipped by 1 base and J by 3 bases, with 12 bases between them. CDR3 length equals 14 residues.